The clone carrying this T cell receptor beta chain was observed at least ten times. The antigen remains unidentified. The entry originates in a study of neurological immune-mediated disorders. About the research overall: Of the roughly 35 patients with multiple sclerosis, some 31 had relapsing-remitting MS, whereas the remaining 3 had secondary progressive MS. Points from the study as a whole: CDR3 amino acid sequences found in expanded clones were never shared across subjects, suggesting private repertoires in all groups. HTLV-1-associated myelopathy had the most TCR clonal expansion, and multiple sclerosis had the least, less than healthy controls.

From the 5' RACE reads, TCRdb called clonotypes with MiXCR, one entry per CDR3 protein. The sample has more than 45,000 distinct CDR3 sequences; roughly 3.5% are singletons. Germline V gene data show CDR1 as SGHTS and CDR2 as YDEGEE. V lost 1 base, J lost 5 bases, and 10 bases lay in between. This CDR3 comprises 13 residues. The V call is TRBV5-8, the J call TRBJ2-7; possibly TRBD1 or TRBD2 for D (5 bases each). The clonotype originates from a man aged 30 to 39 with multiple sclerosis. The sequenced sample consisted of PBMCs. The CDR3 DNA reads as TGTGCCAGCAGCTTGACAGAGGGGAACGAGCAGTACTTC. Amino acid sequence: CASSLTEGNEQYF.